This T cell receptor (beta chain) originates from a study of vaccination and CD4 T cells after COVID-19. Turning to the study itself: Overlapping SARS-CoV-2, HCoV-NL63, HCoV-OC43 and HCoV-229E spike peptides were used to stimulate cells. For control cultures, the treatment was a CEFX pool, an HIV-1 Nef pool, or no peptide. Notes on the study in general: Median SARS-CoV-2-reactive clonotype numbers went from around 20 to 38; this increase was not significant.

At the Johns Hopkins FTIC core, DNA taken from cultured CD4+ T cells was sequenced by way of the Oncomine TCR Beta short-read assay. TCRdb re-derived calls from the PCR reads in MiXCR, one entry per CDR3 protein. The sample has about 20,000 distinct CDR3 sequences; 55% are singletons. Per germline, CDR1 SGHNT and CDR2 YYREEE (reference sequence). Trimming took off 3 bases at V and 7 bases at J, with 10 bases between the two ends. CDR3 size: 12 residues. Treatment noted: approximately nine-day PBMC culture with coronavirus spike peptide pools or control peptides (ViraFEST assay). After being plated at two million per well, PBMCs were cultured with roughly 9.3 IU/ml IL-2 and 8.5 to 10 ug/ml peptide pools. Worth noting for this clonotype: Its antigen remains unidentified.

The sample was CD4+ T cells from blood, cultured in vitro. V is TRBV5-4 and J is TRBJ1-2, with D maybe TRBD1 (5 bases). The origin of this receptor is a human donor who had recovered from COVID-19. The CDR3 region has the DNA TGTGCCAGCAGCTCCGGGGGGTCTGGCTACACCTTC. The encoded protein is CASSSGGSGYTF.